Listed below are T cell receptor beta chains from one sample, sequenced in a study of T cell repertoires in cytomegalovirus infection. MiXCR was run by TCRdb on the reads, yielding one entry per CDR3 protein. The table has 740,000 or so distinct CDR3 sequences, about a third seen once; the top ten hold about 2.8%. Material for sequencing was PBMCs. The origin of the receptors is a human donor in good health (CMV status not recorded). Some clones in this sample may be carry-over from other donors' samples. CDR3s include the opening cysteine and the closing phenylalanine or tryptophan. The order of the fields is J gene, D gene, V gene, clone size, CDR3 length, CDR3 protein, CDR3 DNA. A D gene is named only where the DNA matches it firmly. Not every row has a clone size; where given, it reads once, few, many or a size class.

TRBJ1-2 | . | TRBV28 | . | 15 | CASRASIYRDWGYTF | TGTGCCAGCAGAGCCTCCATTTACAGGGACTGGGGCTACACCTTC
TRBJ1-3 | . | TRBV4-1 | . | 15 | CASSQGQASGNTIYF | TGCGCCAGCAGCCAAGGACAGGCCTCTGGAAACACCATATATTTT
TRBJ2-1 | . | TRBV19 | . | 15 | CASSTDGSSYNEQFF | TGTGCCAGTAGTACGGACGGAAGCTCCTACAATGAGCAGTTCTTC
TRBJ2-3 | . | TRBV4-2 | . | 15 | CASSQEQTSTDTQYF | TGTGCCAGCAGCCAAGAACAGACTTCCACAGATACGCAGTATTTT
TRBJ2-7 | TRBD1 | TRBV27 | . | 13 | CASGTGATYEQYF | TGTGCCAGCGGGACAGGTGCTACGTACGAGCAGTACTTC
TRBJ2-5 | TRBD2 | TRBV7-8 | many | 18 | CASSLFPPTSGTQETQYF | TGTGCCAGCAGCTTGTTCCCCCCGACTAGCGGGACCCAAGAGACCCAGTACTTC
TRBJ2-7 | TRBD1 | TRBV25-1 | . | 12 | CASSEGTGVQYF | TGTGCCAGCAGTGAAGGGACAGGGGTACAGTACTTC
TRBJ2-3 | TRBD1 | TRBV3-1 | . | 16 | CASSPHGTGAPDTKYF | TGTGCCAGCAGCCCTCACGGGACAGGGGCGCCTGATACGAAGTATTTT
TRBJ1-2 | . | TRBV11-1 | few | 16 | CASSSRQDKYAYGYTF | TGTGCCAGCAGCTCCCGACAGGACAAGTACGCCTATGGCTACACCTTC
TRBJ2-5 | TRBD1 | TRBV7-2 | . | 15 | CASSLTGTGEGSQYF | TGTGCCAGCAGCTTAACCGGGACAGGGGAAGGGTCCCAGTACTTC
TRBJ1-6 | TRBD1 | TRBV27 | . | 17 | CASSIFNRTGLVSPLHF | TGTGCCAGCAGCATATTTAATCGGACAGGACTAGTTTCACCCCTCCACTTT
TRBJ2-1 | . | TRBV12-3/TRBV12-4 | few | 14 | CASSLSTIHNEQFF | TGTGCCAGCAGTCTATCCACTATACACAATGAGCAGTTCTTC
TRBJ2-2 | TRBD1 | TRBV29-1 | few | 13 | CSASTGATGELFF | TGCAGCGCCTCAACAGGGGCCACCGGGGAGCTGTTTTTT
TRBJ2-3 | TRBD2 | TRBV24-1 | few | 17 | CATSTGLAGGPKRAQYF | TGTGCCACCAGTACCGGACTAGCGGGAGGCCCTAAACGAGCGCAGTATTTT